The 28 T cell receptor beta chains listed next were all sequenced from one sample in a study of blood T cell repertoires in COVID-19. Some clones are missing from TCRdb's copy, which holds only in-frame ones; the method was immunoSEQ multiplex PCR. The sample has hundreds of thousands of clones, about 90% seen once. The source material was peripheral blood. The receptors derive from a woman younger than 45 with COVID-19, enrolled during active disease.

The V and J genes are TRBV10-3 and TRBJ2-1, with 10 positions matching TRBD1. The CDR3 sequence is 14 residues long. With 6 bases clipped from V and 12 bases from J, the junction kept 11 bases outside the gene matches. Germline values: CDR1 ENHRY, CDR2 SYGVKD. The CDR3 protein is CAIRGDRGRIGQFF. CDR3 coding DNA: TGTGCCATCAGGGGGGACAGGGGTAGAATTGGGCAGTTCTTC.

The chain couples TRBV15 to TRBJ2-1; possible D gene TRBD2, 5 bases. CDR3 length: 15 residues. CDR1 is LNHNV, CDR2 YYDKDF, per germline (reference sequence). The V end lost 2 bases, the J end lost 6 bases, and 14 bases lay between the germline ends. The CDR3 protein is CATSRQVGEGNEQFF. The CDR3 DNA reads TGTGCCACCAGCAGACAAGTGGGAGAGGGCAATGAGCAGTTCTTC. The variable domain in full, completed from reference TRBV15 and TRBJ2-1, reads DAMVIQNPRYQVTQFGKPVTLSCSQTLNHNVMYWYQQKSSQAPKLLFHYYDKDFNNEADTPDNFQSRRPNTSFCFLDIRSPGLGDTAMYLCATSRQVGEGNEQFFGPGTRLTVL.

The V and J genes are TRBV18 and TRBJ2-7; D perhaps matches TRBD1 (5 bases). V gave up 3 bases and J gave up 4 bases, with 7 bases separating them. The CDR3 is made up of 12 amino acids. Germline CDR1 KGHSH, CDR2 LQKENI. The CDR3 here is CASSPRVYEQYF. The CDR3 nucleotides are TGTGCCAGCTCACCCAGGGTTTACGAGCAGTACTTC.

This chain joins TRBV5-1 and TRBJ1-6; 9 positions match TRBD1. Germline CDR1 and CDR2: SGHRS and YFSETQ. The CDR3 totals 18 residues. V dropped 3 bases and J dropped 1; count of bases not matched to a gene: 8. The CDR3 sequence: CASSSSTGQGSYNSPLHF. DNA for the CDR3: TGCGCCAGCAGCTCCTCTACGGGACAGGGTTCCTATAATTCACCCCTCCACTTT.

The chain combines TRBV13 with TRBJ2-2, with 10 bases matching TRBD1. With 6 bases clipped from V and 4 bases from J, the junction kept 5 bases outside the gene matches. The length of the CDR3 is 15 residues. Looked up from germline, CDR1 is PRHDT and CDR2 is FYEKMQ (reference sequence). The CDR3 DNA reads TGTGCCAGCAGTCCCGGGACAGGGGTCACCGGGGAGCTGTTTTTT. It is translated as CASSPGTGVTGELFF. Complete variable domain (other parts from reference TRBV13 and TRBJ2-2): AAGVIQSPRHLIKEKRETATLKCYPIPRHDTVYWYQQGPGQDPQFLISFYEKMQSDKGSIPDRFSAQQFSDYHSELNMSSLELGDSALYFCASSPGTGVTGELFFGEGSRLTVL.

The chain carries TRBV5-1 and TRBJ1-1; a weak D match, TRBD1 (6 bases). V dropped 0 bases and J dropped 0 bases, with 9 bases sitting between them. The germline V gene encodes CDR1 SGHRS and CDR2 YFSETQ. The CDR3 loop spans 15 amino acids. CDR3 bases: TGCGCCAGCAGCTTGGTGGGGGCCGTGAACACTGAAGCTTTCTTT. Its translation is CASSLVGAVNTEAFF.

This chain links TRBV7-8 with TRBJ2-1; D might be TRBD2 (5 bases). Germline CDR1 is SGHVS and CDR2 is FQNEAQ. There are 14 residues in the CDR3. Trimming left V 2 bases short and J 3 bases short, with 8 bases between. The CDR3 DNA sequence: TGTGCCAGCAGCTTACTTCGGGGCTACAATGAGCAGTTCTTC. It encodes CASSLLRGYNEQFF.

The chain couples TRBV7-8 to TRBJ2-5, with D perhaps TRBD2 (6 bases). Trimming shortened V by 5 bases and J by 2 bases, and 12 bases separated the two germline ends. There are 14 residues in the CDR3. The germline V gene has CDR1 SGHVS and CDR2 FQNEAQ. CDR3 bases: TGTGCCAGCAGCCCGGGACTTTCGCAAGAGACCCAGTACTTC. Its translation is CASSPGLSQETQYF.

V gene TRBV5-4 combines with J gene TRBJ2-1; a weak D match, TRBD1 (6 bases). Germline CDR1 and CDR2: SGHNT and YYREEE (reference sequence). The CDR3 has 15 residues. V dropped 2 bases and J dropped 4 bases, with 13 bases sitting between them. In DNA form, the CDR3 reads TGTGCCAGCAGCTTAGGACGGCAGGGGTACAATGAGCAGTTCTTC. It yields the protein CASSLGRQGYNEQFF.

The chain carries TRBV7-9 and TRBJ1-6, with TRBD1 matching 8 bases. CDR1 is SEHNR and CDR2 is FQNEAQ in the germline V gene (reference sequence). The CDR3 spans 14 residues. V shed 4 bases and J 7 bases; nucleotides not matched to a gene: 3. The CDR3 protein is CASSWTGKNSPLHF. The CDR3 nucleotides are TGTGCCAGCAGCTGGACAGGGAAAAATTCACCCCTCCACTTT. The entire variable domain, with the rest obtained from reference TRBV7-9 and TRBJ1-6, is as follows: DTGVSQNPRHKITKRGQNVTFRCDPISEHNRLYWYRQTLGQGPEFLTYFQNEAQLEKSRLLSDRFSAERPKGSFSTLEIQRTEQGDSAMYLCASSWTGKNSPLHFGNGTRLTVT.

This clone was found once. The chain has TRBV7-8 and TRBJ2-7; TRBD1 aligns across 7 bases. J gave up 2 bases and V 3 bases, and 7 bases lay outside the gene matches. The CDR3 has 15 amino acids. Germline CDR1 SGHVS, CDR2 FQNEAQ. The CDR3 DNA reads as TGTGCCAGCAGCTTGTATGGACAGGAGACCTACGAGCAGTACGTC. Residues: CASSLYGQETYEQYV.

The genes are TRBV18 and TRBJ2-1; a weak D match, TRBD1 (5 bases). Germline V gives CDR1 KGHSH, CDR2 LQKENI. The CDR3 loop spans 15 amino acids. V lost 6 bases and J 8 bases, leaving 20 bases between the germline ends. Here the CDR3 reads CASSQSGQGLHEQFF. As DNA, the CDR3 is TGTGCCAGCTCGCAGTCAGGTCAGGGCCTACATGAGCAGTTCTTC.

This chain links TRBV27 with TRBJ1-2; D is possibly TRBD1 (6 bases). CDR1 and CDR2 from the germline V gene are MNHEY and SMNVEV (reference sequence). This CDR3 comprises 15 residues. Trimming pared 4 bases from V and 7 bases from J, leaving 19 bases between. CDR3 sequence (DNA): TGTGCCAGCAGTTCGCTTACGGGACAAAGTTTTGGCTACACCTTC. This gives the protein CASSSLTGQSFGYTF.

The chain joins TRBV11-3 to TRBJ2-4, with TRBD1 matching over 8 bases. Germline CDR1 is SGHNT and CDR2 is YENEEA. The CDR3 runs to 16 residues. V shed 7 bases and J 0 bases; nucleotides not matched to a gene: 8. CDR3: CASTPGQGLAKNIQYF. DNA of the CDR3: TGTGCCAGCACACCCGGACAGGGATTAGCCAAAAACATTCAGTACTTC.

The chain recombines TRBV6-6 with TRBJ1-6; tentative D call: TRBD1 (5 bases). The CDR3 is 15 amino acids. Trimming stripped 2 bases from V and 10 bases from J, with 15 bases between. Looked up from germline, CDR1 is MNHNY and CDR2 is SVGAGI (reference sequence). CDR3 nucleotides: TGTGCCAGCAGTTACGACCCAGGGCGTGGATCACCCCTCCACTTT. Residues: CASSYDPGRGSPLHF.

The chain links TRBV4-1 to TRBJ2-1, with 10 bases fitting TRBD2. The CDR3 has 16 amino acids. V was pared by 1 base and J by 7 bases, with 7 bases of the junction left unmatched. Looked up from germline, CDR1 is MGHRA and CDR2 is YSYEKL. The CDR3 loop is CASSQVSSGGKNEQFF. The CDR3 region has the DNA TGCGCCAGCAGCCAAGTTAGTAGCGGGGGGAAGAATGAGCAGTTCTTC.

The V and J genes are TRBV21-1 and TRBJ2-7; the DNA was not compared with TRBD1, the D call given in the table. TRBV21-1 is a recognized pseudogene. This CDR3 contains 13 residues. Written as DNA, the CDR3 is TGTGCCAGCACAGGGGGCAGCTCCTACGAGCAGTACTTC. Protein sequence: CASTGGSSYEQYF.

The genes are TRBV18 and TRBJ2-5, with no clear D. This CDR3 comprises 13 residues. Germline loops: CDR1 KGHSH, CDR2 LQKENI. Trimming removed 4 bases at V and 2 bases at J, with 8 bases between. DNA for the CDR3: TGTGCCAGCTCACTAGAGAGACAAGAGACCCAGTACTTC. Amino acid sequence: CASSLERQETQYF.

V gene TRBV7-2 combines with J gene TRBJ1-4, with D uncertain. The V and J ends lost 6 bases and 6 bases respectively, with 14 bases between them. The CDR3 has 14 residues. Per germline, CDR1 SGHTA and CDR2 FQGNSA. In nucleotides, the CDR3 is TGTGCCAGCAGTACCGGGGTTGCGGATGAAAAACTGTTTTTT. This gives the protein CASSTGVADEKLFF.

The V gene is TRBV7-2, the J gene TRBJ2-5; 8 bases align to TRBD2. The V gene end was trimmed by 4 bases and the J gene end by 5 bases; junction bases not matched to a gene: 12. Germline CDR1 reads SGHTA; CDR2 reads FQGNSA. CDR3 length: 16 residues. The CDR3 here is CASSSLGGGLKETQYF. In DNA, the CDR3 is TGTGCCAGCAGCTCCCTAGGCGGGGGGTTAAAGGAGACCCAGTACTTC.

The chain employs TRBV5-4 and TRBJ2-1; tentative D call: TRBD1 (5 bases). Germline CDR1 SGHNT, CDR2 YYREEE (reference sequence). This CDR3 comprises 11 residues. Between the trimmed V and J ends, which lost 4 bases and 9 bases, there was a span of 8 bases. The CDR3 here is CASSGAGEQFF. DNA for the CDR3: TGTGCCAGCAGCGGGGCTGGTGAGCAGTTCTTC.

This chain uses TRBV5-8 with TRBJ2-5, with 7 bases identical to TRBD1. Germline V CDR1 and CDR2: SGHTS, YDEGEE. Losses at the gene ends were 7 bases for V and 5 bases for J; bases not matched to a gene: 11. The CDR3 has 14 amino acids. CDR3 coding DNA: TGTGCCAGCTCATACCGACAGGGACGGGAGACCCAGTACTTC. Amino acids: CASSYRQGRETQYF.

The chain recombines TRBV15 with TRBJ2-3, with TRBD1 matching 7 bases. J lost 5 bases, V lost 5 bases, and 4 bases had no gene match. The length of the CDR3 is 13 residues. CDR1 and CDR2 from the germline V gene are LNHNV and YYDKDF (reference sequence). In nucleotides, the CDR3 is TGTGCCACCAGCCGGAACAGGGGAGATACGCAGTATTTT. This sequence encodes CATSRNRGDTQYF.

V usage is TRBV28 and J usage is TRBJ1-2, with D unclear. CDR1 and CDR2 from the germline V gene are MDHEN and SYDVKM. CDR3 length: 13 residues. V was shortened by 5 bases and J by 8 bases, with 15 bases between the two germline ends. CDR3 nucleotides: TGTGCCAGCAGTGTTAGTCCCGCGGGAGGCTACACCTTC. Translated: CASSVSPAGGYTF.

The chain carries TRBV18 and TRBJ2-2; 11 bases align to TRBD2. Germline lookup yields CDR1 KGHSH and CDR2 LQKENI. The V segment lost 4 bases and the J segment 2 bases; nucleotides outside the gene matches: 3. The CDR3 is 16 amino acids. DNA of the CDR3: TGTGCCAGCTCACTACTAGCGGGGGCAAACACCGGGGAGCTGTTTTTT. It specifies CASSLLAGANTGELFF.

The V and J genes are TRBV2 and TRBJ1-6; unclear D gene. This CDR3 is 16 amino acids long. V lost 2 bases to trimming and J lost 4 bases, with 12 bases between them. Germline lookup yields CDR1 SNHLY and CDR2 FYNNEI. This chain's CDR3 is CASSESEGIYNSPLHF. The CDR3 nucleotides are TGTGCCAGCAGTGAAAGTGAGGGTATATATAATTCACCCCTCCACTTT.

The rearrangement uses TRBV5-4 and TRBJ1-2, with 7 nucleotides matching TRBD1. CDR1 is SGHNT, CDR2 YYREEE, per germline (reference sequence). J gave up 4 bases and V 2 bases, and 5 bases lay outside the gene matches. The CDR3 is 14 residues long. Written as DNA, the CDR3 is TGTGCCAGCAGCTTATATAGACAGGGCTATGGCTACACCTTC. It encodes CASSLYRQGYGYTF.

CDR3 sequence: CASSQGRTERSSGYTF. The CDR3 nucleotides read TGCGCCAGCAGCCAGGGAAGGACAGAAAGGTCTAGTGGCTACACCTTC. The chain uses TRBV4-1 and TRBJ1-2; D perhaps matches TRBD1 (6 bases). V lost 3 bases and J 7 bases, leaving 21 bases between the germline ends. This CDR3 comprises 16 residues. The germline gives CDR1 MGHRA, CDR2 YSYEKL.